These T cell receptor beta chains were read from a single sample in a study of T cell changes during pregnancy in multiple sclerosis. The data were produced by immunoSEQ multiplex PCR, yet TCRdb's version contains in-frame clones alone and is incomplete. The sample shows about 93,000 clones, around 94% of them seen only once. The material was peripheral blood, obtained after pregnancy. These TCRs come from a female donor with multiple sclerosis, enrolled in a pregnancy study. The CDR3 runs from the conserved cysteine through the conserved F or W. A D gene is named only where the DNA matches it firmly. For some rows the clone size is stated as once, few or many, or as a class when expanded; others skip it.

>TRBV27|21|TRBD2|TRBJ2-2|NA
CASSLGRRWGLAGAATGELFF
TGTGCCAGCAGTCTTGGACGGAGATGGGGGCTAGCGGGAGCCGCCACCGGGGAGCTGTTTTTT
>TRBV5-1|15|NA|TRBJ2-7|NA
CASSSTAGSSYEQYF
TGCGCCAGCAGCTCCACTGCGGGGAGCTCCTACGAGCAGTACTTC
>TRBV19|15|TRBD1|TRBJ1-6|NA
CASQGAGSRVSPLHF
TGTGCCTCCCAGGGGGCTGGCTCCAGGGTATCACCCCTCCACTTT
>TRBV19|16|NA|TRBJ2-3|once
CASSTPESMSTDTQYF
TGTGCCAGTAGTACCCCGGAGTCGATGAGCACAGATACGCAGTATTTT
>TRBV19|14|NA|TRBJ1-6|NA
CASGAVAYNSPLHF
TGTGCCAGTGGGGCCGTCGCCTATAATTCACCCCTCCACTTT
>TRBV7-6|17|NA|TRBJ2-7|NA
CASSLDRASEGSYEQYF
TGTGCCAGCAGCTTAGATCGGGCCAGCGAGGGATCCTACGAGCAGTACTTC
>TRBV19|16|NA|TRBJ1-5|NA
CASSEQVLRINQPQHF
TGTGCCAGTAGCGAACAGGTTCTCCGAATAAATCAGCCCCAGCATTTT
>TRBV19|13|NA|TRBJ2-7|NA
CASSIADRSEQYF
TGTGCCAGTAGTATAGCCGACAGATCCGAGCAGTACTTC
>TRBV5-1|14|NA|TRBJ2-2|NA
CASSFIRNTGELFF
TGCGCCAGCAGCTTCATTAGAAACACCGGGGAGCTGTTTTTT
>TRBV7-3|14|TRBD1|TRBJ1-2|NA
CASSPGTGVNGYTF
TGTGCCAGCAGTCCCGGGACAGGGGTAAACGGCTACACCTTC
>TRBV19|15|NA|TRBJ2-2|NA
CASMMRGRNTGELFF
TGTGCCAGTATGATGCGGGGCAGGAACACCGGGGAGCTGTTTTTT
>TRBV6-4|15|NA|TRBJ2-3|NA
CASSARGGSTDTQYF
TGTGCCAGCAGTGCTCGGGGAGGAAGCACAGATACGCAGTATTTT
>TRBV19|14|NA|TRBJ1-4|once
CAVGAGATNEKLFF
TGTGCCGTAGGGGCCGGCGCAACTAATGAAAAACTGTTTTTT
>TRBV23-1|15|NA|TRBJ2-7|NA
CASSHEARRDYEQYF
TGCGCCAGCAGTCATGAGGCCCGCCGTGACTACGAGCAGTACTTC
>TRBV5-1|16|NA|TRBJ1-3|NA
CASSPDSGREGNTIYF
TGCGCCAGCAGCCCAGACTCCGGGAGGGAGGGAAACACCATATATTTT
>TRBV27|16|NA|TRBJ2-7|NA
CASGGLWEKGSYEQYF
TGTGCCAGCGGGGGGTTGTGGGAGAAGGGCTCCTACGAGCAGTACTTC
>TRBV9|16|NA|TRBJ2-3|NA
CASSDPQGGLADTQYF
TGTGCCAGCAGCGACCCACAGGGTGGATTAGCAGATACGCAGTATTTT
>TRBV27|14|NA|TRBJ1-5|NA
CASSLSAGDQPQHF
TGTGCCAGCAGTTTAAGCGCCGGAGATCAGCCCCAGCATTTT
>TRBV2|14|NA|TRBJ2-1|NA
CASIGAIFVNEQFF
TGTGCCAGCATAGGGGCGATTTTTGTGAATGAGCAGTTCTTC
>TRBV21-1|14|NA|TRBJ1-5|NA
CASSKQVGNQPQHF
TGTGCCAGCAGCAAACAGGTAGGCAATCAGCCCCAGCATTTT
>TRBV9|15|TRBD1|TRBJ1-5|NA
CASSVGQGFSQPQHF
TGTGCCAGCAGCGTAGGACAGGGTTTTTCCCAGCCCCAGCATTTT
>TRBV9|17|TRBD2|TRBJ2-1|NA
CASSIGLAGDPYNEQFF
TGTGCCAGCAGCATCGGACTAGCGGGGGACCCCTACAATGAGCAGTTCTTC
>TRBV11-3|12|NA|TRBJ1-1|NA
CASKGRSTEAFF
TGTGCCAGCAAGGGGAGGTCCACTGAAGCTTTCTTT
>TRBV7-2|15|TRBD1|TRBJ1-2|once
CASSPWTGDLYGYTF
TGTGCCAGCAGCCCCTGGACAGGGGATCTCTATGGCTACACCTTC
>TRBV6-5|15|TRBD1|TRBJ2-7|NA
CATIWTGVGSYEQYF
TGTGCCACCATATGGACAGGGGTGGGATCCTACGAGCAGTACTTC
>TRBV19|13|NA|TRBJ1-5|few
CASSTRQNQPQHF
TGTGCCAGTAGTACCCGACAGAATCAGCCCCAGCATTTT
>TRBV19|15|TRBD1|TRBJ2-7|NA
CASSIGGQGAKEQYF
TGTGCCAGTAGTATTGGGGGACAGGGGGCGAAAGAGCAGTACTTC
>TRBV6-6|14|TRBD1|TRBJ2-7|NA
CASIDTGGSYEQYF
TGTGCCAGCATTGATACAGGGGGTTCCTACGAGCAGTACTTC
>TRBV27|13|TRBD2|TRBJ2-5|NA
CASRGTSQETQYF
TGTGCCAGCAGGGGGACTAGCCAAGAGACCCAGTACTTC
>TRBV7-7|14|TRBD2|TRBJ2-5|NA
CASSPGLAGETQYF
TGTGCCAGCAGCCCGGGACTAGCGGGAGAGACCCAGTACTTC
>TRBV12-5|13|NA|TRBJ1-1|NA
CASGLGVNTEAFF
TGTGCTAGTGGTTTAGGGGTAAACACTGAAGCTTTCTTT